This TCR beta chain was sequenced during a study of shared clonotypes between healthy human individuals. Every subset's genomic DNA went evenly onto several immunoSEQ plates. Using immunoSEQ multiplex PCR, the repertoire was profiled, and TCRdb retains in-frame clones only, with some absent. The sample carries over a million clones, more than 95% recorded once. There are a few counts of this clone. In germline, CDR1 is SEHNR, CDR2 FQNEAQ (reference sequence). Trimming took off 2 bases at V and 0 bases at J, with 13 bases between the two ends. This CDR3 has 16 amino acids. The clonotype originates from a man aged 25 to 45 in good health. V usage is TRBV7-9 and J usage is TRBJ1-1; D might be TRBD1 (5 bases). The source material was naive CD4+ T cells sorted from blood. Subset indicated: CD45RA+ positively selected. This chain's CDR3 is CASSLPGLRVNTEAFF. The CDR3 nucleotides are TGTGCCAGCAGCTTACCGGGCCTCAGGGTGAACACTGAAGCTTTCTTT.